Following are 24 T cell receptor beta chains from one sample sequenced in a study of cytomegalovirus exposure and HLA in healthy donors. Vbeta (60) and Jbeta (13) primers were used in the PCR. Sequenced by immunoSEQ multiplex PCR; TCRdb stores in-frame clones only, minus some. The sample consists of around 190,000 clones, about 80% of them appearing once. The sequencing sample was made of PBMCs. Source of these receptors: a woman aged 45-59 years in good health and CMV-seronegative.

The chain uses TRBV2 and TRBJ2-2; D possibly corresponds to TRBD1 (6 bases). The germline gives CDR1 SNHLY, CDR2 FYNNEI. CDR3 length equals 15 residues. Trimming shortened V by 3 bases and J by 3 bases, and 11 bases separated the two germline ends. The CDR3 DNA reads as TGTGCCAGCAGTGATCAGGGGCAGTACACCGGGGAGCTGTTTTTT. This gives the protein CASSDQGQYTGELFF.

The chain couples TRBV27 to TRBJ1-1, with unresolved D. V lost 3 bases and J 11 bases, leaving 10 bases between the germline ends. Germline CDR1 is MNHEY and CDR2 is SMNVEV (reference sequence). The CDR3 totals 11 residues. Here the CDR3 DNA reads TGTGCCAGCAGTTTTAGAGGGTGCGCTTTCTTT. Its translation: CASSFRGCAFF.

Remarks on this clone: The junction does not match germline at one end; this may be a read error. CDR3 DNA: TGTGCCAGCAGCGAGATTGGACAGGGGACCAAAGAGACCCAGCACTTC. Its protein product is CASSEIGQGTKETQHF. The V and J genes are TRBV5-4 and TRBJ2-5; TRBD1 matches at 9 bases. CDR1 and CDR2 (germline): SGHNT, YYREEE (reference sequence). This CDR3 is 16 amino acids long.

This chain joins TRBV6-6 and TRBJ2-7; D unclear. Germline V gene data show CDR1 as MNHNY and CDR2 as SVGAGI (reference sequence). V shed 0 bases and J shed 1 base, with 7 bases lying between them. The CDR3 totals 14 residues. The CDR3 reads CASSYSHGSYEQYF. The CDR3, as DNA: TGTGCCAGCAGTTACTCGCACGGTTCCTACGAGCAGTACTTC.

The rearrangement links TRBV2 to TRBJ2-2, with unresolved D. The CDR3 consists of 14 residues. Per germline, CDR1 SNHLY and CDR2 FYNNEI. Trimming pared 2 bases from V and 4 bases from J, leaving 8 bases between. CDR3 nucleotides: TGTGCCAGCAGTGAATCTAGGCGCACCGGGGAGCTGTTTTTT. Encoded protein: CASSESRRTGELFF.

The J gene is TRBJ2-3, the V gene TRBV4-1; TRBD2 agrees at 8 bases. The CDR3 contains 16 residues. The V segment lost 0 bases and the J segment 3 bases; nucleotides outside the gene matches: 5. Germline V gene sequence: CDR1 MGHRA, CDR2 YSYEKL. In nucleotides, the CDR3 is TGCGCCAGCAGCCAAGAAAGCGGGGGTCTTACAGATACGCAGTATTTT. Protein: CASSQESGGLTDTQYF.

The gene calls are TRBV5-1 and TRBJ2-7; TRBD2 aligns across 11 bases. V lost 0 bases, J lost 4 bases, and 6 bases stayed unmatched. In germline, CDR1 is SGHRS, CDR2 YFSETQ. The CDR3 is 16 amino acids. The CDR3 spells CASSLGPASGRYEQYF. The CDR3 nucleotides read TGCGCCAGCAGCTTGGGTCCGGCTAGCGGGAGGTACGAGCAGTACTTC. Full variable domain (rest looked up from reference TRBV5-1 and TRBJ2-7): KAGVTQTPRYLIKTRGQQVTLSCSPISGHRSVSWYQQTPGQGLQFLFEYFSETQRNKGNFPGRFSGRQFSNSRSEMNVSTLELGDSALYLCASSLGPASGRYEQYFGPGTRLTVT.

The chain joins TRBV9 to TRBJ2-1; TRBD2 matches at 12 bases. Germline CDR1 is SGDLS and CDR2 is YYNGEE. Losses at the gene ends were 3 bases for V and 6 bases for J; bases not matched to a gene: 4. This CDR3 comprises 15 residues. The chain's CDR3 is CASSETSGSSNEQFF. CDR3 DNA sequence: TGTGCCAGCAGCGAGACTAGCGGGAGTTCCAATGAGCAGTTCTTC.

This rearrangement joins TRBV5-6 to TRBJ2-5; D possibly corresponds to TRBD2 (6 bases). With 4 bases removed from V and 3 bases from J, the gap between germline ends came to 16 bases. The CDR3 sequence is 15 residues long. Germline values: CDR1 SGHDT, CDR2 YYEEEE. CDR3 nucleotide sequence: TGTGCCAGCAGCCGCGCGGGATCACTAAAAGAGACCCAGTACTTC. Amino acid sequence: CASSRAGSLKETQYF.

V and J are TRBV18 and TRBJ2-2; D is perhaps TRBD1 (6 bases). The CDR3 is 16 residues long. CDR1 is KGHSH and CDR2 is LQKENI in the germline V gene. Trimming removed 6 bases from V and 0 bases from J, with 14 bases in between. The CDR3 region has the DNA TGTGCCAGCTCTCAAACAGGGCCCCCGAACACCGGGGAGCTGTTTTTT. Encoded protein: CASSQTGPPNTGELFF. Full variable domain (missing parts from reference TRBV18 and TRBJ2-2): NAGVMQNPRHLVRRRGQEARLRCSPMKGHSHVYWYRQLPEEGLKFMVYLQKENIIDESGMPKERFSAEFPKEGPSILRIQQVVRGDSAAYFCASSQTGPPNTGELFFGEGSRLTVL.

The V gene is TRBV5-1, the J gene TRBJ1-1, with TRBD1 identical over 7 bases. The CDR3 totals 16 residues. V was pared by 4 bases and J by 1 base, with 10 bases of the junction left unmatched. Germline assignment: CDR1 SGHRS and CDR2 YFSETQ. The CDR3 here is CASSLLPGQKNTEAFF. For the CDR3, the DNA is TGCGCCAGCAGCCTCCTCCCGGGACAGAAGAACACTGAAGCTTTCTTT.

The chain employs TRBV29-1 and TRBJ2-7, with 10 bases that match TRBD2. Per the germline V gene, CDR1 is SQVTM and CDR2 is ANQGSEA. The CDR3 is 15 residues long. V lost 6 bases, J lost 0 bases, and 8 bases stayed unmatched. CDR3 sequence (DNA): TGCAGCGTCCGAAGCGGGGGGGCCCACTCCTACGAGCAGTACTTC. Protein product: CSVRSGGAHSYEQYF.

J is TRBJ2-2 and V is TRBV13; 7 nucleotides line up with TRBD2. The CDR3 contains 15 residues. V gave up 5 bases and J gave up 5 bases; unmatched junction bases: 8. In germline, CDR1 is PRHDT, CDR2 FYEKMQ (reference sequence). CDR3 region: CASSDLTGGTGELFF. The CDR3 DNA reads TGTGCCAGCAGCGACCTAACGGGAGGAACCGGGGAGCTGTTTTTT.

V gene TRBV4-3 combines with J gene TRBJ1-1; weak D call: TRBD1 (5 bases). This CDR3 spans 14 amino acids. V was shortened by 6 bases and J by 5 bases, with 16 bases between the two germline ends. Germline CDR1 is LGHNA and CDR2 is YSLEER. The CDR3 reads CASRLDLRGTEAFF. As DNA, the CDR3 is TGCGCCAGCAGGCTAGACCTTCGGGGGACTGAAGCTTTCTTT.

For the CDR3, the DNA is TGCGCCAGCAGCACCGGACAGTATGGAAACACCATATATTTT. This codes for CASSTGQYGNTIYF. This rearrangement joins TRBV5-1 to TRBJ1-3, with a tentative D call TRBD1 (6 bases). CDR3 size: 14 residues. Trimming took off 4 bases at V and 3 bases at J, with 11 bases between the two ends. CDR1 and CDR2 (germline): SGHRS, YFSETQ.

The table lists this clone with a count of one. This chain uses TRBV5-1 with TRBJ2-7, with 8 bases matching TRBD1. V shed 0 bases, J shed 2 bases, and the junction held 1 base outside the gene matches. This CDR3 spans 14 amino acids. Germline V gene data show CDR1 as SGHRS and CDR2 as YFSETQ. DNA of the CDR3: TGCGCCAGCAGCTTGGAACAGGGGGCCTACGAGCAGTACTTC. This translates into CASSLEQGAYEQYF. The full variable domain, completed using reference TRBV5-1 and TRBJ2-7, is KAGVTQTPRYLIKTRGQQVTLSCSPISGHRSVSWYQQTPGQGLQFLFEYFSETQRNKGNFPGRFSGRQFSNSRSEMNVSTLELGDSALYLCASSLEQGAYEQYFGPGTRLTVT.

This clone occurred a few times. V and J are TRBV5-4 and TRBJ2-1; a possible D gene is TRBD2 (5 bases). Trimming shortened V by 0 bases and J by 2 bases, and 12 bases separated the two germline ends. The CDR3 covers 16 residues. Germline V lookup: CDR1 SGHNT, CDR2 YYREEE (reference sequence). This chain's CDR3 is CASSLASGSPYNEQFF. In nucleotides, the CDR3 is TGTGCCAGCAGCTTGGCTTCGGGGTCCCCCTACAATGAGCAGTTCTTC.

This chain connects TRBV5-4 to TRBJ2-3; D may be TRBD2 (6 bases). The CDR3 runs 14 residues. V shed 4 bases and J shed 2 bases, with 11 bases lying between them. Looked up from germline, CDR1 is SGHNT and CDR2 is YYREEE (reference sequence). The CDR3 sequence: CASSRGLVTDTQYF. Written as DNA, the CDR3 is TGTGCCAGCAGCCGGGGACTCGTCACAGATACGCAGTATTTT.

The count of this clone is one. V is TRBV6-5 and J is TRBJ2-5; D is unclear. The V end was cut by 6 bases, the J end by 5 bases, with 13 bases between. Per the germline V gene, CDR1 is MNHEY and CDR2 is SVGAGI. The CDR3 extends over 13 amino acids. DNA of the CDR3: TGTGCCAGCAGCACATACCCCCATGAGACCCAGTACTTC. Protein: CASSTYPHETQYF.

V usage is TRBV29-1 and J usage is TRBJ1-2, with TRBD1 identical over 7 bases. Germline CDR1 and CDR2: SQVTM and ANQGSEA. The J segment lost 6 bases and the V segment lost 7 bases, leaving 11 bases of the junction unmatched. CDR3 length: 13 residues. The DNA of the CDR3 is TGCAGCGACAAACTTGACAGGGTCCATGGCTACACCTTC. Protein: CSDKLDRVHGYTF.

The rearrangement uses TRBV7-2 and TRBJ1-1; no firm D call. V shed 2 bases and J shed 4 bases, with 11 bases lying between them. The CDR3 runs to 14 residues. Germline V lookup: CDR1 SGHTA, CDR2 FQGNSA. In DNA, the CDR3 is TGTGCCAGCAGCTTAAACAGCCGGGGCACTGAAGCTTTCTTT. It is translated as CASSLNSRGTEAFF.

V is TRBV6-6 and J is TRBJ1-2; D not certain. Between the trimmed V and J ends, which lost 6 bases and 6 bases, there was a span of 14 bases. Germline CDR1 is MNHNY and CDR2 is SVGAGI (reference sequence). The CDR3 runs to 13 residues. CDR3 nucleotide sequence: TGTGCCAGCAGACTGACGGCGAGGGATGGCTACACCTTC. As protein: CASRLTARDGYTF.

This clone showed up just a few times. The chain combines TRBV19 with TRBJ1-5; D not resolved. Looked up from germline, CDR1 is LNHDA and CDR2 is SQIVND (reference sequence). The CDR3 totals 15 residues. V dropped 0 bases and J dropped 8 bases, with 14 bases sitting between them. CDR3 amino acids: CASSIDGREREPQHF. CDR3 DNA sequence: TGTGCCAGTAGTATAGATGGAAGGGAGCGGGAGCCCCAGCATTTT.

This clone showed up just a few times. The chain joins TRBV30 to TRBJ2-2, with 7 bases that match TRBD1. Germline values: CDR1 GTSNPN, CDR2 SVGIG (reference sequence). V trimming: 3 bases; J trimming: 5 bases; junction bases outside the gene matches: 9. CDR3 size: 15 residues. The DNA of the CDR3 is TGTGCCTGGAGGGCGAAGGGGGCGTATACCGGGGAGCTGTTTTTT. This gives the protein CAWRAKGAYTGELFF.